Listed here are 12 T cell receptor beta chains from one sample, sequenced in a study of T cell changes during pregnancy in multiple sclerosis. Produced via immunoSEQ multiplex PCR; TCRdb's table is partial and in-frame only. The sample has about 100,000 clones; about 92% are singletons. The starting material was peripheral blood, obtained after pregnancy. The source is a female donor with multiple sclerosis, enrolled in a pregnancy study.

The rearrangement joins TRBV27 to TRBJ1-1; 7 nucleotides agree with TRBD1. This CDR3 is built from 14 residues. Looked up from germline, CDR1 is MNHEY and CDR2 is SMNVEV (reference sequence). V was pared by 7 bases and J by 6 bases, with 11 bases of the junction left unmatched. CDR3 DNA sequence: TGTGCCAGCAACAGGGGCCGGGACGGATCTGAAGCTTTCTTT. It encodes CASNRGRDGSEAFF.

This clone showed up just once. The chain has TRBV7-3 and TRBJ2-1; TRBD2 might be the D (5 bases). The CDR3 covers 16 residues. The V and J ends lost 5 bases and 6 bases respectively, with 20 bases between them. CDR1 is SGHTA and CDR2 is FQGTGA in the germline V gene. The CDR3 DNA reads TGTGCCAGCAGCAGACAACCGGGGAACATACCCAATGAGCAGTTCTTC. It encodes CASSRQPGNIPNEQFF.

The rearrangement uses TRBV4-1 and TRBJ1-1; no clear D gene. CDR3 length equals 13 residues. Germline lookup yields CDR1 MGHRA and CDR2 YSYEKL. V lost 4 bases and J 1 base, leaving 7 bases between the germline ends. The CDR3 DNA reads TGCGCCAGCAGCCTCTTGTGGAACACTGAAGCTTTCTTT. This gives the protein CASSLLWNTEAFF.

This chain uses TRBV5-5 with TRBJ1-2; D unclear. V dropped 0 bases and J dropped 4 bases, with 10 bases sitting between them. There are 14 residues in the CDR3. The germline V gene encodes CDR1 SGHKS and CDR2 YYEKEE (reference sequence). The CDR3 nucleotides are TGTGCCAGCAGCTTGGTGGGCAGTTTCTATGGCTACACCTTC. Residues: CASSLVGSFYGYTF. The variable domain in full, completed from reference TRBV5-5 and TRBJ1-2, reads DAGVTQSPTHLIKTRGQQVTLRCSPISGHKSVSWYQQVLGQGPQFIFQYYEKEERGRGNFPDRFSARQFPNYSSELNVNALLLGDSALYLCASSLVGSFYGYTFGSGTRLTVV.

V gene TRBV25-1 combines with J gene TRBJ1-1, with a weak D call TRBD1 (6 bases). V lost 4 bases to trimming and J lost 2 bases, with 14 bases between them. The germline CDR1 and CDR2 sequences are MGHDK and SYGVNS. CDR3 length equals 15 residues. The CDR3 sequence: CASSVEDRKNTEAFF. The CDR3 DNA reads TGTGCCAGCAGTGTGGAGGACAGAAAAAACACTGAAGCTTTCTTT. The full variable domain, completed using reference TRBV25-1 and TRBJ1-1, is EADIYQTPRYLVIGTGKKITLECSQTMGHDKMYWYQQDPGMELHLIHYSYGVNSTEKGDLSSESTVSRIRTEHFPLTLESARPSHTSQYLCASSVEDRKNTEAFFGQGTRLTVV.

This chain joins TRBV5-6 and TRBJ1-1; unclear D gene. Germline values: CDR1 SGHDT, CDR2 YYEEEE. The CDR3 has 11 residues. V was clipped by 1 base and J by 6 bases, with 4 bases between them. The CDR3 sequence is CASSLLSEAFF. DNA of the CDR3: TGTGCCAGCAGCTTGTTATCTGAAGCTTTCTTT.

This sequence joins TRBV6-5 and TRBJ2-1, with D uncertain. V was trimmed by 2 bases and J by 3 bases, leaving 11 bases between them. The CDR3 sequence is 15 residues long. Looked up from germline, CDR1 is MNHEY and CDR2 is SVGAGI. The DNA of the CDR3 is TGTGCCAGCAGTTACGGGTTAGCCGGCTACAATGAGCAGTTCTTC. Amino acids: CASSYGLAGYNEQFF.

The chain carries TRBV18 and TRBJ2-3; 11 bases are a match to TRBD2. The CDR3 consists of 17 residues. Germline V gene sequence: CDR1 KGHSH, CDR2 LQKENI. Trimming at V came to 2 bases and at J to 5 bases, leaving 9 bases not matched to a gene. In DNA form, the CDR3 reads TGTGCCAGCTCACCAGGTCCTAGCGGGAGGCGGAGAGATACGCAGTATTTT. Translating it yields CASSPGPSGRRRDTQYF.

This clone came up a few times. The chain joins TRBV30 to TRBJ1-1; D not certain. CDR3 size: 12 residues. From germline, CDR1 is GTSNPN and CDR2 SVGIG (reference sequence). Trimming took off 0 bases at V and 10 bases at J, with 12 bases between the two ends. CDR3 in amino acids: CAWSVKSGGAFF. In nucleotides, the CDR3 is TGTGCCTGGAGTGTAAAATCCGGCGGAGCTTTCTTT.

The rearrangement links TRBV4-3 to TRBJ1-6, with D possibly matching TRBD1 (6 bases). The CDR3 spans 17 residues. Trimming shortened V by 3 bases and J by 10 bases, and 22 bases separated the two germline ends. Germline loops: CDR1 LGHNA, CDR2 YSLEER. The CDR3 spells CASSQATGLGSYSPLHF. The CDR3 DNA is TGCGCCAGCAGCCAGGCAACAGGGTTAGGCTCATACTCACCCCTCCACTTT.

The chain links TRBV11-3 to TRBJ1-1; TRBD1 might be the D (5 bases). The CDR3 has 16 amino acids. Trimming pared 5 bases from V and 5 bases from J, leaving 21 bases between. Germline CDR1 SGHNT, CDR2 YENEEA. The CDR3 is CASSGAGWGRVTEAFF. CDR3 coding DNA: TGTGCCAGCAGCGGCGCCGGGTGGGGGAGGGTGACTGAAGCTTTCTTT.

This CDR3 is CASSLDGNFNYGYTF. CDR3 DNA: TGTGCCAGCAGTTTAGACGGGAATTTTAACTATGGCTACACCTTC. The chain recombines TRBV27 with TRBJ1-2, with D hard to call. V was clipped by 2 bases and J by 1 base, with 11 bases between them. CDR1 is MNHEY and CDR2 is SMNVEV in the germline V gene (reference sequence). This CDR3 contains 15 residues.